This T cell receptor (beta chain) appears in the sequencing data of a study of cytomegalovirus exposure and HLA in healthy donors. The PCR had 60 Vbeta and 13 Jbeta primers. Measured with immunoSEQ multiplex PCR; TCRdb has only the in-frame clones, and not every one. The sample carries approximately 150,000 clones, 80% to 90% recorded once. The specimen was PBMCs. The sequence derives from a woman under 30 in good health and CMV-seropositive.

DNA of the CDR3: TGCAGCGTAGCCGAGGGGGGGGGCGCGGATCAGCCCCAGCATTTT. Amino acids: CSVAEGGGADQPQHF. The V gene is TRBV29-1, the J gene TRBJ1-5; D may be TRBD1 (6 bases). The V gene's germline CDR1 is SQVTM and CDR2 ANQGSEA. The CDR3 totals 15 residues. Trimming removed 6 bases from V and 5 bases from J, with 20 bases in between.